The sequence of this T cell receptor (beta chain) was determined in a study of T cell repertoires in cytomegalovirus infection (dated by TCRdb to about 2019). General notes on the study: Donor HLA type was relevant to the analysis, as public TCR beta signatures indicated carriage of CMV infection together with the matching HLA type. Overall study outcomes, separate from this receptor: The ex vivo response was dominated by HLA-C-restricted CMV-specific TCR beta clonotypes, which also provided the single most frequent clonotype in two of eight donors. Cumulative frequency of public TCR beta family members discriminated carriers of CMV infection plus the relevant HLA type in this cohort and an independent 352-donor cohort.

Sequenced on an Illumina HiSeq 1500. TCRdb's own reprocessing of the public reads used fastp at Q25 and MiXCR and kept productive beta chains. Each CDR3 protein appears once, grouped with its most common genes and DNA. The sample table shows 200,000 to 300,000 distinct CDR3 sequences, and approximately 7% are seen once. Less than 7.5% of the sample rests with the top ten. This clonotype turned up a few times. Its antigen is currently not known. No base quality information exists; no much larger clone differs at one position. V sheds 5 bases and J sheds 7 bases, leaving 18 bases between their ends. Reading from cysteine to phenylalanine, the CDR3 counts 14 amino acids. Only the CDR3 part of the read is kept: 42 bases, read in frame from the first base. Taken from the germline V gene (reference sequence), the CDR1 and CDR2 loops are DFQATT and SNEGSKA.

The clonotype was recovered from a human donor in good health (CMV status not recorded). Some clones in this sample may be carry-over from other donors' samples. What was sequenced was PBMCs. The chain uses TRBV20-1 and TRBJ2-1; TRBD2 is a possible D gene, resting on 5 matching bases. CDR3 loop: CSAPLDPGWNEQFF. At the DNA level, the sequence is TGCAGTGCTCCCCTAGATCCGGGGTGGAATGAGCAGTTCTTC.